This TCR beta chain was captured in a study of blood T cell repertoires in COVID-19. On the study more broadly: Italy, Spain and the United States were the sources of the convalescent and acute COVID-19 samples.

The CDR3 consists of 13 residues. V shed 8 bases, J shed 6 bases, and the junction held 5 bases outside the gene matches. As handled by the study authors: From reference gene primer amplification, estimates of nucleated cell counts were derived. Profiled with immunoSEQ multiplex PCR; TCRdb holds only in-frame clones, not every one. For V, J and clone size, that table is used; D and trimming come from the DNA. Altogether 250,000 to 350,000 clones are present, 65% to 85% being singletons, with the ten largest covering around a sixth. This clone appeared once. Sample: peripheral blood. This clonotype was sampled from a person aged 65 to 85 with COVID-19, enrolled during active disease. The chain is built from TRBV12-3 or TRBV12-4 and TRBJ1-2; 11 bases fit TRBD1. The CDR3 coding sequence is TGTGCCAGCGGCTGGGGACAGGGGGATGGCTACACCTTC. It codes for CASGWGQGDGYTF.